The T cell receptor (beta chain) under discussion was sequenced for a study of cytomegalovirus exposure and HLA in healthy donors. As for the study in general: Roughly 85 million unique TCRs from HLA-typed donors made up an early data release.

With 4 bases clipped from V and 6 bases from J, the junction kept 4 bases outside the gene matches. Germline V gene data show CDR1 as SGHRS and CDR2 as YFSETQ. The CDR3 contains 12 residues. Whole-study findings and limits: Later on, a genetic analysis was performed. It linked a missense variant in DCLRE1C with V- and J-gene trimming of TCR beta. Within a later analysis, the majority of CMV-associated TCR beta chains appeared HLA-restricted.

Points on this clone: The antigen remains undetermined.

Vbeta (60) and Jbeta (13) primers were used in the PCR. The table came from immunoSEQ multiplex PCR; TCRdb's copy has only in-frame clones and leaves some out. This sample carries approximately 83,000 clones, around 84% of them seen once, and the ten largest clones take over 2%. This TCR came from a young man in good health and CMV-seronegative. The V gene is TRBV5-1, the J gene TRBJ2-7, with 7 bases lining up with TRBD2. Sequencing was done on a sample of PBMCs. The CDR3, as DNA: TGCGCCAGCAGCCGCCCGGGGGGCGAGCAGTACTTC. Translating it yields CASSRPGGEQYF.